The 19 T cell receptor beta chains reported below all come from one sample, sequenced in a study of response to subunit inactivated influenza vaccine. TCRdb reprocessed the RT-PCR reads via MiXCR and lists one record per CDR3 protein. Of about 780,000 distinct CDR3 sequences listed, around 20% are singletons. The input for sequencing was PBMCs from blood, taken around 5 days after vaccination. The receptors here all came from a man in his forties or fifties who received an inactivated influenza vaccine.

This clonotype was picked up a small number of times. The chain uses TRBV12-3 or TRBV12-4 and TRBJ1-1, with a tentative D call TRBD1 (5 bases). V was shortened by 5 bases and J by 9 bases, with 13 bases between the two germline ends. The CDR3 has 12 amino acids. CDR3 coding DNA: TGTGCCAGCAGTGTGGGGACCGGCAAAGCTTTCTTT. Protein sequence: CASSVGTGKAFF.

V and J are TRBV28 and TRBJ1-5, with a possible D match to TRBD1 (5 bases). The CDR3 extends over 13 amino acids. V was clipped by 8 bases and J by 1 base, with 9 bases between them. CDR1 and CDR2 (germline): MDHEN, SYDVKM. CDR3 amino acids: CASGGDSNQPQHF. The CDR3 DNA reads TGTGCCAGCGGGGGGGACAGCAATCAGCCCCAGCATTTT.

V gene TRBV5-1 combines with J gene TRBJ2-5, with D perhaps being TRBD1 or TRBD2 (5 bases each). With 3 bases removed from V and 2 bases from J, the gap between germline ends came to 20 bases. CDR3 length: 17 residues. The germline V gene encodes CDR1 SGHRS and CDR2 YFSETQ. The DNA for the CDR3 is TGCGCCAGCAGCTGGGACCCATACAGGTTCTTACAAGAGACCCAGTACTTC. Protein: CASSWDPYRFLQETQYF. Together with reference TRBV5-1 and TRBJ2-5, the CDR3 gives the full variable domain: KAGVTQTPRYLIKTRGQQVTLSCSPISGHRSVSWYQQTPGQGLQFLFEYFSETQRNKGNFPGRFSGRQFSNSRSEMNVSTLELGDSALYLCASSWDPYRFLQETQYFGPGTRLLVL.

This chain uses TRBV18 with TRBJ2-4; D might be TRBD2 (5 bases). The V gene's germline CDR1 is KGHSH and CDR2 LQKENI. Trimming removed 1 base at V and 5 bases at J, with 6 bases between. The CDR3 runs 13 residues. The CDR3 bases are TGTGCCAGCTCACCACGGGGAGAAAACATTCAGTACTTC. This encodes CASSPRGENIQYF.

Written as DNA, the CDR3 is TGTGCCAGCAGCTTGGCAATGGACAGGGGCTACACCGGGGAGCTGTTTTTT. Translation gives CASSLAMDRGYTGELFF. This sequence joins TRBV5-6 and TRBJ2-2; 9 bases are a match to TRBD1. Per germline, CDR1 SGHDT and CDR2 YYEEEE. The ends lost 0 bases at V and 3 bases at J; junction bases unmatched: 6. This CDR3 is 17 amino acids long.

The chain carries TRBV6-2 or TRBV6-3 and TRBJ2-5, with a tentative D call TRBD2 (5 bases). The germline V gene has CDR1 MNHEY and CDR2 SVGEGT. The CDR3 totals 15 residues. Deletions cut 0 bases from V and 5 bases from J, with 13 bases between. The CDR3 bases are TGTGCCAGCAGTTACTCTGGCCCTCGGAGGGAGACCCAGTACTTC. Amino acid sequence: CASSYSGPRRETQYF.

This clonotype was detected ten times or more. This chain connects TRBV10-3 to TRBJ2-4; D may correspond to TRBD1 or TRBD2 (5 bases each). In germline, CDR1 is ENHRY, CDR2 SYGVKD. CDR3 size: 16 residues. Trimming removed 5 bases at V and 5 bases at J, with 19 bases between. CDR3 DNA: TGTGCCATCAGTAAAGGACTGGGGGTTCGGGAAAACATTCAGTACTTC. Protein sequence: CAISKGLGVRENIQYF.

The chain recombines TRBV9 with TRBJ2-1; 9 bases agree with TRBD2. CDR3 size: 14 residues. V shed 2 bases, J shed 6 bases, and the junction held 3 bases outside the gene matches. CDR1 and CDR2 (germline): SGDLS, YYNGEE. CDR3 bases: TGTGCCAGCAGCGTCTCGGGACTAGCCAATGAGCAGTTCTTC. Its protein product is CASSVSGLANEQFF.

Only a few counts were recorded for this clonotype. V usage is TRBV7-2 and J usage is TRBJ2-5; TRBD2 matches 13 bases. CDR1 is SGHTA and CDR2 is FQGNSA in the germline V gene. The CDR3 extends over 17 amino acids. V gave up 6 bases and J gave up 5 bases; unmatched junction bases: 12. This CDR3 reads CASRTGTSGVVAETQYF. The CDR3 DNA is TGTGCCAGCAGGACCGGGACTAGCGGGGTGGTGGCGGAGACCCAGTACTTC.

The chain is built from TRBV6-2 or TRBV6-3 and TRBJ2-7; D ambiguous. This CDR3 spans 12 amino acids. CDR1 is MNHEY, CDR2 SVGEGT, per germline. Trimming took off 1 base at V and 2 bases at J, with 3 bases between the two ends. CDR3 in DNA: TGTGCCAGCAGTTACTTTACCTACGAGCAGTACTTC. Encoded protein: CASSYFTYEQYF.

The chain recombines TRBV20-1 with TRBJ2-7; perhaps TRBD2 as D (5 bases). V lost 3 bases to trimming and J lost 0 bases, with 12 bases between them. This CDR3 has 14 amino acids. Germline CDR1 reads DFQATT; CDR2 reads SNEGSKA (reference sequence). CDR3 DNA: TGCAGTGCTAGTAGGCGGGCTAGCTCCTACGAGCAGTACTTC. Its protein is CSASRRASSYEQYF.

V usage is TRBV4-3 and J usage is TRBJ2-1; 14 bases fit TRBD2. This CDR3 comprises 17 residues. Germline CDR1 reads LGHNA; CDR2 reads YSLEER. J was trimmed by 3 bases and V by 3 bases; bases with no gene match: 4. CDR3 nucleotide sequence: TGCGCCAGCAGCCAGGGGACTAGCGGGGGAAACTACAATGAGCAGTTCTTC. Protein: CASSQGTSGGNYNEQFF.

In its sample, this clonotype was seen a few times. V gene TRBV12-3 or TRBV12-4 combines with J gene TRBJ1-6; weak D call: TRBD1 (5 bases). The CDR3 sequence is 14 residues long. The V end was cut by 5 bases, the J end by 11 bases, with 16 bases between. CDR3 region: CASSPRPEGPPLHF. In nucleotides, the CDR3 is TGTGCCAGCAGTCCCCGGCCCGAGGGGCCACCCCTCCACTTT.

The chain recombines TRBV5-1 with TRBJ2-5, with D perhaps matching TRBD1 (5 bases). The CDR3 sequence is 15 residues long. The ends were cut back, 0 bases at V and 2 bases at J, with 11 bases in the middle. CDR1 is SGHRS, CDR2 YFSETQ, per germline. The chain's CDR3 is CASSLARQRQETQYF. The CDR3 DNA reads TGCGCCAGCAGCTTGGCCAGACAGAGACAAGAGACCCAGTACTTC.

This clonotype showed up just a few times. The CDR3 DNA sequence: TGTGCCAGCAGCATGACTAGCGGGAGCTCCTACGAGCAGTACTTC. It yields the protein CASSMTSGSSYEQYF. The J gene is TRBJ2-7, the V gene TRBV11-2; 12 bases are a match to TRBD2. Looked up from germline, CDR1 is SGHAT and CDR2 is FQNNGV. V lost 5 bases and J lost 0; bases outside the gene matches: 2. The CDR3 covers 15 residues.

This clonotype showed up just a few times. The V gene is TRBV5-1, the J gene TRBJ2-1; the D is unclear. Germline V gene data show CDR1 as SGHRS and CDR2 as YFSETQ. CDR3 length: 14 residues. Trimming left V 2 bases short and J 1 base short, with 7 bases between. The CDR3 reads CASSFSTSYNEQFF. The CDR3 coding sequence is TGCGCCAGCAGCTTTTCAACGTCCTACAATGAGCAGTTCTTC.

The genes are TRBV6-2 or TRBV6-3 and TRBJ2-7; D possibly uses TRBD1 or TRBD2 (5 bases each). V was pared by 7 bases and J by 3 bases, with 19 bases between. Germline V CDR1 and CDR2: MNHEY, SVGEGT. The CDR3 runs to 15 residues. CDR3 protein: CASKLRGTKLYEQYF. DNA for the CDR3: TGTGCCAGCAAACTCCGGGGCACAAAACTCTACGAGCAGTACTTC.

V gene TRBV11-1 combines with J gene TRBJ2-5, with 10 bases identical to TRBD1. The length of the CDR3 is 18 residues. V lost 2 bases and J lost 4; bases outside the gene matches: 13. Germline V CDR1 and CDR2: SGHAT, FQDESV (reference sequence). The CDR3 sequence: CASSLQTGGSQTGETQYF. CDR3 DNA: TGTGCCAGCAGCTTACAGACAGGGGGCAGTCAAACCGGAGAGACCCAGTACTTC.

This clonotype has just a few counts. The chain's CDR3 is CASSLIRNTEAFF. The CDR3 DNA sequence: TGTGCCAGCAGTTTAATCAGGAACACTGAAGCTTTCTTT. J is TRBJ1-1 and V is TRBV27; D remains ambiguous. V gave up 2 bases and J gave up 1 base, with 5 bases separating them. This CDR3 spans 13 amino acids. Germline V gene lookup returns CDR1 MNHEY and CDR2 SMNVEV (reference sequence).